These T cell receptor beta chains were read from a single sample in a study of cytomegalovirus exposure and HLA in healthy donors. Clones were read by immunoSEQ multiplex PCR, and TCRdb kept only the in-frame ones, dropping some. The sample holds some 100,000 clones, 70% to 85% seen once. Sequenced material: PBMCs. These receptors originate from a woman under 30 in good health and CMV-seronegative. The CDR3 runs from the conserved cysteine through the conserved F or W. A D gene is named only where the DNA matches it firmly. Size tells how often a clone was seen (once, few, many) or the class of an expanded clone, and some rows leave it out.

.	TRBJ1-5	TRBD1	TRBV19	CASSIRDRGQPQHF
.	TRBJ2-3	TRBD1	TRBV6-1	CASKDRGHWTDTQYF
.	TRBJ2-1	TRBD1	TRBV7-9	CASIRGQASTEQFF
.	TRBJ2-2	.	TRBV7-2	CASSPGRGGELFF
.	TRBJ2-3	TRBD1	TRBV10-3	CAISDRVSDTQYF
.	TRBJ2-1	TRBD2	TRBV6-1	CASSEAGGSYNEQFF
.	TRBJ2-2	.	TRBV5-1	CASSLVLAGELFF
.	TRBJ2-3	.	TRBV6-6	CASSWTVTDTQYF
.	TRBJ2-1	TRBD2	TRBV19	CASTESGSSYNEQFF
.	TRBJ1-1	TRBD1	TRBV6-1	CASRRGDRSFEAFF
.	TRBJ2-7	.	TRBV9	CASSPRGSTAYEQYF
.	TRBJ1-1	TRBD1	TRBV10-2	CASKQGKNTEAFF
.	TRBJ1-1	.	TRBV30	CAWAKGQKGTEAFF
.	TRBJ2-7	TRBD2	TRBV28	CASTGKRGGAFYEQYF
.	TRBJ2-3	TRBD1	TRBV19	CASSARQGSTDTQYF
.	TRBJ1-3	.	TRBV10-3	CAISATGISGNTIYF
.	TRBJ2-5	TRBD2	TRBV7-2	CASSLEPGLAGVPETQYF
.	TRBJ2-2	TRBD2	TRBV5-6	CASSLQGEGFTGELFF
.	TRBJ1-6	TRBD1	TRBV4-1	CASSQRIPGQGSGSYNSPLHF
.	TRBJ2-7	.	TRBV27	CASSGGGSRGEQYF
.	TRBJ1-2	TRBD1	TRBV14	CASSQDRTGGFYGYTF
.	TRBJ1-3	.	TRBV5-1	CASSSSSGNTIYF
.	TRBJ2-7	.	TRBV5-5	CASIPTPGSYEQYF
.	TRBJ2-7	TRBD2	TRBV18	CASSQQGSGMNYEQYF
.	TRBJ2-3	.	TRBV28	CASGLAATDTQYF
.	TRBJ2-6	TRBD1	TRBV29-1	CSVVWGQGNYPGANVLTF
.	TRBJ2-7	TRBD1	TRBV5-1	CASSQGQGSSYEQYF
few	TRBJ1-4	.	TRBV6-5	CASSPQSNEKLFF
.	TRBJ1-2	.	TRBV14	CASSKRRSGLNGYTF
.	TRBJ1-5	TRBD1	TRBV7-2	CASSYRGGQPQHF
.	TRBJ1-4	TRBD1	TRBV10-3	CAISEPGQGTNEKLFF